The entry that follows covers one TCR beta chain sequence. This entry belongs to a study of early T cells in non-severe SARS-CoV-2 infection. J lost 4 bases, V lost 4 bases, and 12 bases had no gene match. Germline V gene data show CDR1 as MNHEY and CDR2 as SMNVEV (reference sequence). The CDR3 runs 16 residues. Separate cDNA molecules each had unique molecular identifiers attached to them. TCRdb reprocessed the 5' RACE reads via MiXCR and lists one record per CDR3 protein. The profile shows 100,000 to 130,000 distinct CDR3 sequences, 9.5% to 13% of them singletons. What was sequenced was whole blood. The chain couples TRBV27 to TRBJ1-2, with TRBD1 matching over 7 bases. The receptor's source is an adult who was a healthcare worker with PCR-confirmed SARS-CoV-2 infection or an uninfected control (not recorded which). The CDR3 loop is CASSSSGPQGRYGYTF. The CDR3 DNA reads as TGTGCCAGCAGTTCATCGGGCCCACAGGGGCGCTATGGCTACACCTTC.